This TCR beta chain derives from a study of Graves' ophthalmopathy and Graves' hyperthyroidism. The CDR3 totals 14 residues. CDR1 and CDR2 from the germline V gene are MDHEN and SYDVKM. Between the trimmed V and J ends, which lost 6 bases and 3 bases, there was a span of 15 bases. With regard to this clonotype: Its antigen is undetermined.

TCR beta CDR3 regions were amplified from RNA transcripts. A first-round RT-PCR used HTBI primers, followed by a second-round multiplex PCR. Via MiXCR, TCRdb re-called the multiplex PCR reads, giving one row per CDR3 protein. The table shows over a million distinct CDR3 sequences, with about 40% occurring only once. People with hyperthyroidism were aged 18 to 65 and newly diagnosed, under 2 months' duration. As diagnostic evidence, clinical symptoms, serum thyroxine, TRAb, thyroid ultrasound and orbital computed tomography were relied upon. Study results and caveats: Between ophthalmopathy and stable hyperthyroidism, a 13-signature model drew a separation with 87.88% sensitivity and 81.08% specificity.

Source material: peripheral blood or thyroid tissue (not recorded which). The chain has TRBV28 and TRBJ2-7; D unresolved. The clonotype originates from an adult man with Graves' hyperthyroidism. In DNA, the CDR3 is TGTGCCAGCAGGCTTCGTTCGGCTGTCTACGAGCAGTACTTC. This translates into CASRLRSAVYEQYF. Complete variable domain (other parts from reference TRBV28 and TRBJ2-7): DVKVTQSSRYLVKRTGEKVFLECVQDMDHENMFWYRQDPGLGLRLIYFSYDVKMKEKGDIPEGYSVSREKKERFSLILESASTNQTSMYLCASRLRSAVYEQYFGPGTRLTVT.